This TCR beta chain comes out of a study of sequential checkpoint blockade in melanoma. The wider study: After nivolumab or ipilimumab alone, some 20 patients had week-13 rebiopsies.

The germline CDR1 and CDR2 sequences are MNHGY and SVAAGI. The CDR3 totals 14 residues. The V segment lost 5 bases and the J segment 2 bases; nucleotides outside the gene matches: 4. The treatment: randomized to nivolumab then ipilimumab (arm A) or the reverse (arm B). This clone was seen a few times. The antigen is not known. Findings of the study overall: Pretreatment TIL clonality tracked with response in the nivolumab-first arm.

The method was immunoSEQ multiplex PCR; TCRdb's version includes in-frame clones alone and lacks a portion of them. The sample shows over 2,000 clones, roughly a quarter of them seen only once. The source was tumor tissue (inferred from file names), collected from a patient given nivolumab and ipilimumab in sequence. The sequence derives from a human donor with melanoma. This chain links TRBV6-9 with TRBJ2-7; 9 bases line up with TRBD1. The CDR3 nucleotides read TGTGCCAGCAGTCCCGGGACAGGGCCCTACGAGCAGTACTTC. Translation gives CASSPGTGPYEQYF.